The present T cell receptor beta chain was sequenced within a study of cytomegalovirus exposure and HLA in healthy donors. Primers included in the PCR were 60 Vbeta and 13 Jbeta primers. Profiling relied on immunoSEQ multiplex PCR, and the TCRdb table lists in-frame clones only, not all of them. The table shows fewer than 180,000 clones, with about 76% occurring only once. What was sequenced was PBMCs. The origin of this receptor is a human donor in good health.

The CDR3 loop is CASSEAATGGIGYTF. CDR3 sequence (DNA): TGTGCCAGCAGTGAAGCGGCAACAGGGGGGATCGGCTACACCTTC. V and J are TRBV2 and TRBJ1-2; 8 nucleotides agree with TRBD1. In germline, CDR1 is SNHLY, CDR2 FYNNEI. V shed 0 bases and J 8 bases; nucleotides not matched to a gene: 8. This CDR3 is built from 15 residues.